These 28 T cell receptor beta chains came from one sample sequenced in a study of cytomegalovirus exposure and HLA in healthy donors. TCRdb's copy holds only in-frame clones and misses some; the assay was immunoSEQ multiplex PCR. The table shows about 330,000 clones, with just over 85% occurring only once. Sequencing used PBMCs. The receptors here all came from a woman aged 18 to 35 in good health and CMV-seronegative.

The chain links TRBV6-1 to TRBJ1-1, with D unclear. Trimming cost V 0 bases and J 0 bases, with 8 bases left between them. The CDR3 loop spans 15 amino acids. Germline-derived CDR1 and CDR2 are MNHNS and SASEGT. Here the CDR3 reads CASSEALQLNTEAFF. CDR3 coding DNA: TGTGCCAGCAGTGAAGCGCTACAGCTGAACACTGAAGCTTTCTTT.

The chain carries TRBV6-1 and TRBJ2-4; 10 bases align to TRBD2. With 1 base clipped from V and 10 bases from J, the junction kept 7 bases outside the gene matches. The CDR3 covers 15 residues. Germline V gene data show CDR1 as MNHNS and CDR2 as SASEGT. CDR3 protein: CASSEEREGLGIQYF. CDR3 nucleotide sequence: TGTGCCAGCAGTGAAGAGCGGGAGGGTCTAGGAATTCAGTACTTC.

This chain joins TRBV15 and TRBJ1-5, with TRBD1 identical over 10 bases. Germline values: CDR1 LNHNV, CDR2 YYDKDF (reference sequence). J lost 7 bases, V lost 3 bases, and 3 bases had no gene match. The CDR3 loop spans 14 amino acids. CDR3 coding DNA: TGTGCCACCAGCAGGGACAGGGGGGGACAGCCCCAGCATTTT. Its protein product is CATSRDRGGQPQHF.

The chain couples TRBV30 to TRBJ1-1; 10 nucleotides match TRBD1. This CDR3 is 17 amino acids long. Trimming took 2 bases from V and 0 from J; bases not matched to a gene: 9. Germline assignment: CDR1 GTSNPN and CDR2 SVGIG (reference sequence). The CDR3 region is CAWSSWDRGAVNTEAFF. CDR3 bases: TGTGCCTGGAGTTCTTGGGACAGGGGAGCGGTGAACACTGAAGCTTTCTTT.

V is TRBV9 and J is TRBJ1-4; D not resolved. The V gene's germline CDR1 is SGDLS and CDR2 YYNGEE. The CDR3 is 15 residues long. V lost 0 bases and J lost 3, with 9 bases in between. The CDR3 nucleotides read TGTGCCAGCAGCGTAGGCGGGCCGTCTAATGAAAAACTGTTTTTT. Its translation: CASSVGGPSNEKLFF.

This rearrangement joins TRBV28 to TRBJ1-1; 9 nucleotides line up with TRBD1. Germline lookup yields CDR1 MDHEN and CDR2 SYDVKM. Unmatched junction bases numbered 10, after V lost 2 bases and J lost 3 bases. This CDR3 region has 17 residues. CDR3 residues: CASSLEGQGLGDTEAFF. CDR3 bases: TGTGCCAGCAGTTTAGAGGGACAGGGACTGGGGGACACTGAAGCTTTCTTT.

This clone was counted a few times. The chain couples TRBV29-1 to TRBJ1-2; no clear D gene. The CDR3 contains 11 residues. Germline CDR1 SQVTM, CDR2 ANQGSEA. The ends were cut back, 4 bases at V and 6 bases at J, with 9 bases in the middle. The CDR3 bases are TGCAGCGTTGGACGGGATGATGGCTACACCTTC. This sequence encodes CSVGRDDGYTF.

CDR3: CASSLDWGLSYEQYF. In DNA form, the CDR3 reads TGTGCCAGCAGCTTAGATTGGGGCCTCTCCTACGAGCAGTACTTC. V gene TRBV7-8 combines with J gene TRBJ2-7; D may be TRBD1 (5 bases). Germline loops: CDR1 SGHVS, CDR2 FQNEAQ. The length of the CDR3 is 15 residues. Deletions cut 1 base from V and 0 bases from J, with 10 bases between.

CDR3 sequence reads: CASSPVGVTSNSYEQYF. The CDR3 nucleotides read TGTGCCAGCAGCCCCGTCGGAGTAACTAGCAACTCCTACGAGCAGTACTTC. This chain joins TRBV7-2 and TRBJ2-7, with D perhaps TRBD2 (6 bases). The V gene lost 5 bases and the J gene lost 0 bases, with 20 bases spanning the gap. CDR1 is SGHTA, CDR2 FQGNSA, per germline. This CDR3 contains 17 residues.

The rearrangement joins TRBV2 to TRBJ2-5; D may be TRBD1 (7 bases). Germline V lookup: CDR1 SNHLY, CDR2 FYNNEI. Trimming stripped 4 bases from V and 7 bases from J, with 19 bases between. The CDR3 loop spans 15 amino acids. The CDR3: CASSAGGLALVTQYF. The CDR3 nucleotides are TGTGCCAGCAGTGCAGGGGGGCTAGCTCTAGTGACCCAGTACTTC.

This clone came up once. The rearrangement joins TRBV4-2 to TRBJ2-7; D perhaps matches TRBD2 (6 bases). The CDR3 has 15 amino acids. V lost 1 base and J lost 1, with 11 bases in between. Germline CDR1 reads LGHNA; CDR2 reads YNFKEQ. CDR3 residues: CASSQVGGGSYEQYF. The CDR3 region has the DNA TGTGCCAGCAGCCAAGTTGGTGGAGGGTCCTACGAGCAGTACTTC.

The CDR3 reads CASSYRQNYGYTF. CDR3 coding DNA: TGTGCCAGCAGTTACCGTCAGAACTATGGCTACACCTTC. The chain couples TRBV6-5 to TRBJ1-2; unclear D gene. Deletions cut 2 bases from V and 2 bases from J, with 6 bases between. The CDR3 consists of 13 residues. Looked up from germline, CDR1 is MNHEY and CDR2 is SVGAGI.

As for this clone: Different DNA sequences within this sample yield the same CDR3. The V call is TRBV28, the J call TRBJ2-7, with D possibly being TRBD1 (6 bases). V gave up 3 bases and J gave up 0 bases, with 9 bases separating them. The CDR3 has 14 residues. Germline V gene sequence: CDR1 MDHEN, CDR2 SYDVKM. CDR3 in amino acids: CASSLGTSSYEQYF. The CDR3 bases are TGTGCCAGCAGTTTGGGGACAAGCTCCTACGAGCAGTACTTC.

The V call is TRBV19, the J call TRBJ1-5, with D unclear. This CDR3 is built from 14 residues. From germline, CDR1 is LNHDA and CDR2 SQIVND (reference sequence). Between the trimmed V and J ends, which lost 6 bases and 5 bases, there was a span of 14 bases. As DNA, the CDR3 is TGTGCCAGTAGAGAGGAAGGAGGTGATCAGCCCCAGCATTTT. This codes for CASREEGGDQPQHF.

The chain recombines TRBV15 with TRBJ2-5, with 9 bases fitting TRBD1. V lost 1 base to trimming and J lost 2 bases; unmatched junction nucleotides: 5. Germline V gene lookup returns CDR1 LNHNV and CDR2 YYDKDF (reference sequence). The CDR3 is made up of 16 amino acids. DNA for the CDR3: TGTGCCACCAGCAGAGGGGGACAGGGACTTCAAGAGACCCAGTACTTC. Translating it yields CATSRGGQGLQETQYF.

The CDR3 DNA is TGTGCCACCAGCAGAGAACAGGGGCACCTGGGAGATACGCAGTATTTT. This encodes CATSREQGHLGDTQYF. The chain employs TRBV15 and TRBJ2-3; 7 bases are shared with TRBD1. The V segment lost 0 bases and the J segment 5 bases; nucleotides outside the gene matches: 8. This CDR3 has 16 amino acids. Germline V gene sequence: CDR1 LNHNV, CDR2 YYDKDF (reference sequence). The variable domain in full, with the rest retrieved from reference TRBV15 and TRBJ2-3, is DAMVIQNPRYQVTQFGKPVTLSCSQTLNHNVMYWYQQKSSQAPKLLFHYYDKDFNNEADTPDNFQSRRPNTSFCFLDIRSPGLGDTAMYLCATSREQGHLGDTQYFGPGTRLTVL.

This clone was observed a handful of times. For the CDR3, the DNA is TGTGCCAGCAGCTTGGACGGACTCTCTGGAAACACCATATATTTT. Translated: CASSLDGLSGNTIYF. The chain links TRBV5-4 to TRBJ1-3; the D is unclear. The ends were cut back, 0 bases at V and 0 bases at J, with 7 bases in the middle. Germline CDR1 and CDR2: SGHNT and YYREEE (reference sequence). The CDR3 is 15 residues long.

This clone was counted a few times. This chain connects TRBV7-2 to TRBJ2-7; unclear D gene. The length of the CDR3 is 12 residues. Germline values: CDR1 SGHTA, CDR2 FQGNSA. The V and J ends lost 2 bases and 4 bases respectively, with 6 bases between them. The CDR3 DNA follows: TGTGCCAGCAGCTTATACGGGTACGAGCAGTACTTC. This encodes CASSLYGYEQYF.

The rearrangement uses TRBV27 and TRBJ2-3; the match to TRBD1 covers 7 bases. Per the germline V gene, CDR1 is MNHEY and CDR2 is SMNVEV (reference sequence). The CDR3 runs 16 residues. Unmatched junction bases numbered 3, after V lost 0 bases and J lost 0 bases. CDR3 nucleotides: TGTGCCAGCAGTTTATCGGGACAGACCAGCACAGATACGCAGTATTTT. Translation gives CASSLSGQTSTDTQYF.

This chain connects TRBV18 to TRBJ1-1, with TRBD1 as a possible D gene (6 bases). The CDR3 runs to 13 residues. CDR1 is KGHSH, CDR2 LQKENI, per germline. Trimming shortened V by 8 bases and J by 5 bases, and 15 bases separated the two germline ends. The DNA of the CDR3 is TGTGCCAGCGACGGGGGGCTGAGGACTGAAGCTTTCTTT. Translated, it gives CASDGGLRTEAFF.

J is TRBJ2-5 and V is TRBV7-3; possibly TRBD2 for D (6 bases). This CDR3 region has 14 residues. Per germline, CDR1 SGHTA and CDR2 FQGTGA. V dropped 1 base and J dropped 4 bases, with 10 bases sitting between them. CDR3 protein: CASSLSGAGETQYF. As DNA, the CDR3 is TGTGCCAGCAGCTTAAGCGGGGCTGGAGAGACCCAGTACTTC.

The chain joins TRBV19 to TRBJ2-3; TRBD1 agrees at 8 bases. The V gene's germline CDR1 is LNHDA and CDR2 SQIVND (reference sequence). The CDR3 runs 15 residues. V lost 4 bases, J lost 2 bases, and 5 bases stayed unmatched. DNA for the CDR3: TGTGCCAGTAGTAGCGGACAGGGAGTCACAGATACGCAGTATTTT. Encoded protein: CASSSGQGVTDTQYF.

CDR3 DNA: TGCAGCGTTGAAGGGGGAGAGGTGGGCCCAGAACTGTTTTTT. It specifies CSVEGGEVGPELFF. V is TRBV29-1 and J is TRBJ1-4; D is undetermined. The germline V and J ends were trimmed by 1 base and 12 bases, with 18 bases remaining between them. The CDR3 totals 14 residues. Per the germline V gene, CDR1 is SQVTM and CDR2 is ANQGSEA.

The chain links TRBV29-1 to TRBJ2-1, with 10 bases identical to TRBD2. The CDR3 covers 14 residues. Per germline, CDR1 SQVTM and CDR2 ANQGSEA. V was pared by 8 bases and J by 6 bases, with 10 bases of the junction left unmatched. The CDR3 reads CSSSGRAEVNEQFF. CDR3 DNA sequence: TGCAGCTCAAGCGGGAGGGCCGAGGTCAATGAGCAGTTCTTC.

V usage is TRBV10-3 and J usage is TRBJ1-3; D gene uncertain. Trimming removed 4 bases from V and 3 bases from J, with 10 bases in between. From germline, CDR1 is ENHRY and CDR2 SYGVKD. The CDR3 length is 14 residues. The DNA of the CDR3 is TGTGCCATCAGTGTGGAGGTTATTGGAAACACCATATATTTT. Protein product: CAISVEVIGNTIYF.

The chain uses TRBV6-6 and TRBJ1-5; TRBD1 might be the D (5 bases). The length of the CDR3 is 12 residues. From germline, CDR1 is MNHNY and CDR2 SVGAGI (reference sequence). Deletions cut 4 bases from V and 6 bases from J, with 7 bases between. The CDR3 reads CASSSTAQPQHF. The CDR3, as DNA: TGTGCCAGCAGTTCGACAGCTCAGCCCCAGCATTTT.

The chain couples TRBV29-1 to TRBJ1-2; D gene uncertain. Germline CDR1 is SQVTM and CDR2 is ANQGSEA. V was clipped by 4 bases and J by 8 bases, with 17 bases between them. This CDR3 spans 13 amino acids. The CDR3 DNA sequence: TGCAGCGTTGTCAAAGGGTTAGCGGAAGGCTACACCTTC. Translation: CSVVKGLAEGYTF.

V and J are TRBV19 and TRBJ1-5, with D unclear. With 3 bases removed from V and 0 bases from J, the gap between germline ends came to 6 bases. This CDR3 has 14 amino acids. Germline loops: CDR1 LNHDA, CDR2 SQIVND (reference sequence). Written as DNA, the CDR3 is TGTGCCAGTAGTATGACTTATAGCAATCAGCCCCAGCATTTT. This sequence encodes CASSMTYSNQPQHF.